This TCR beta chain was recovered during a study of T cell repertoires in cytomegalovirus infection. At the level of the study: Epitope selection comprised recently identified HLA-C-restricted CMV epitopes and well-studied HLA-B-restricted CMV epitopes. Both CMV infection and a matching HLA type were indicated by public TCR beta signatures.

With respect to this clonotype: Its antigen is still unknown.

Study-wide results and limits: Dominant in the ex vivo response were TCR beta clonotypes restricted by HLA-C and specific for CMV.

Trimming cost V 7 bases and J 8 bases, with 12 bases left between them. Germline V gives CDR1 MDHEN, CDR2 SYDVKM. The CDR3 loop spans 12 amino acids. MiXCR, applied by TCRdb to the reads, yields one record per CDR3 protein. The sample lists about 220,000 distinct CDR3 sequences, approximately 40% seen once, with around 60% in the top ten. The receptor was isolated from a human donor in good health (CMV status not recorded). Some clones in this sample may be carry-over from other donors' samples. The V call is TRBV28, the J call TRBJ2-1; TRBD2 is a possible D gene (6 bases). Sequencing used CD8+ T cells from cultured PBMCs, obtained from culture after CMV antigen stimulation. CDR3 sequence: CASTGDSDEQFF. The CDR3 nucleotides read TGTGCCAGCACCGGGGACTCCGATGAGCAGTTCTTC. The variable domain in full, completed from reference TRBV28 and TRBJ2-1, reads DVKVTQSSRYLVKRTGEKVFLECVQDMDHENMFWYRQDPGLGLRLIYFSYDVKMKEKGDIPEGYSVSREKKERFSLILESASTNQTSMYLCASTGDSDEQFFGPGTRLTVL.